These 29 T cell receptor beta chains originate from one sample sequenced in a study of shared clonotypes between healthy human individuals. Assay used: immunoSEQ multiplex PCR; TCRdb lists only in-frame clones, some missing. The data contain approximately 2.5 million clones, 93% of them singletons. What was sequenced was naive CD4+ T cells from PBMCs. Subset described: CD45RA+ positively selected. Receptors were obtained from a man between 18 and 29 years old in good health. Some clones in this sample may be carry-over from other donors' samples.

The V and J genes are TRBV6-5 and TRBJ1-2; D is unresolved. The CDR3 has 15 amino acids. Trimming took off 0 bases at V and 3 bases at J, with 11 bases between the two ends. Germline loops: CDR1 MNHEY, CDR2 SVGAGI. The CDR3 DNA reads TGTGCCAGCAGTTACTCCTTGGGGATCCACTATGGCTACACCTTC. Residues: CASSYSLGIHYGYTF.

This clone is a singleton in its sample. J is TRBJ2-5 and V is TRBV6-1, with a tentative D call TRBD1 (7 bases). Germline V lookup: CDR1 MNHNS, CDR2 SASEGT. This CDR3 contains 16 residues. V was pared by 2 bases and J by 5 bases, with 18 bases between. This chain's CDR3 is CASSETWTGGWETQYF. The CDR3 DNA reads TGTGCCAGCAGTGAAACCTGGACAGGAGGGTGGGAGACCCAGTACTTC.

The chain has TRBV19 and TRBJ2-1; the D gene is possibly TRBD2 (6 bases). V was trimmed by 3 bases and J by 2 bases, leaving 11 bases between them. This CDR3 is built from 15 residues. Germline V gene sequence: CDR1 LNHDA, CDR2 SQIVND (reference sequence). This CDR3 is CASSMTPGAYNEQFF. For the CDR3, the DNA is TGTGCCAGTAGTATGACCCCGGGGGCCTACAATGAGCAGTTCTTC. Together with reference TRBV19 and TRBJ2-1, the CDR3 gives the full variable domain: DGGITQSPKYLFRKEGQNVTLSCEQNLNHDAMYWYRQDPGQGLRLIYYSQIVNDFQKGDIAEGYSVSREKKESFPLTVTSAQKNPTAFYLCASSMTPGAYNEQFFGPGTRLTVL.

The rearrangement joins TRBV27 to TRBJ2-7; D not certain. CDR1 is MNHEY and CDR2 is SMNVEV in the germline V gene (reference sequence). Trimming stripped 3 bases from V and 1 base from J, with 16 bases between. The CDR3 covers 16 residues. The CDR3 nucleotides are TGTGCCAGCAGTTTTGGGTGGCAGACCCTTTCCTACGAGCAGTACTTC. Translating it yields CASSFGWQTLSYEQYF.

The rearrangement links TRBV28 to TRBJ2-7; 12 positions agree with TRBD2. This CDR3 contains 15 residues. Germline lookup yields CDR1 MDHEN and CDR2 SYDVKM. Unmatched junction bases numbered 5, after V lost 5 bases and J lost 3 bases. CDR3 in amino acids: CASSPPSGGDYEQYF. The CDR3 DNA reads as TGTGCCAGCAGTCCACCTAGCGGGGGGGACTACGAGCAGTACTTC.

The gene calls are TRBV6-5 and TRBJ2-7; 7 bases agree with TRBD2. J lost 3 bases, V lost 11 bases, and 16 bases had no gene match. Germline CDR1 is MNHEY and CDR2 is SVGAGI. The CDR3 totals 15 residues. CDR3 sequence reads: CAPRSSGGLGYEQYF. The CDR3 DNA reads TGTGCCCCCAGATCCTCGGGAGGTTTGGGCTACGAGCAGTACTTC.

V gene TRBV6-6 combines with J gene TRBJ2-1; possible D gene TRBD1, 6 bases. CDR3 length: 13 residues. Trimming left V 8 bases short and J 8 bases short, with 16 bases between. In germline, CDR1 is MNHNY, CDR2 SVGAGI (reference sequence). The CDR3 region is CASGNNRVDEQFF. CDR3 coding DNA: TGTGCCAGCGGTAATAACAGGGTAGATGAGCAGTTCTTC.

This clone was seen once. The V gene is TRBV29-1, the J gene TRBJ2-3; 9 bases align to TRBD2. The germline CDR1 and CDR2 sequences are SQVTM and ANQGSEA. This CDR3 region has 14 residues. V lost 6 bases to trimming and J lost 2 bases; unmatched junction nucleotides: 6. CDR3 DNA sequence: TGCAGCGTGAGCCCTAGCGGGACCACAGATACGCAGTATTTT. Translated, it gives CSVSPSGTTDTQYF.

This sequence joins TRBV7-2 and TRBJ2-7; possible D gene TRBD2, 5 bases. This CDR3 has 14 residues. With 5 bases removed from V and 2 bases from J, the gap between germline ends came to 13 bases. From germline, CDR1 is SGHTA and CDR2 FQGNSA. The CDR3 region is CASSPHAGAYEQYF. CDR3 coding DNA: TGTGCCAGCAGCCCGCACGCGGGCGCCTACGAGCAGTACTTC.

The V and J genes are TRBV18 and TRBJ2-5; D is possibly TRBD2 (5 bases). The CDR3 spans 12 residues. V shed 1 base and J shed 5 bases, with 5 bases lying between them. Germline CDR1 and CDR2: KGHSH and LQKENI. The CDR3 DNA reads as TGTGCCAGCTCACCACTAGCGGAGACCCAGTACTTC. This sequence encodes CASSPLAETQYF.

CDR3 nucleotides: TGTGCCAGCACCCAGGCCTACGAGCAGTACTTC. This translates into CASTQAYEQYF. The rearrangement uses TRBV6-5 and TRBJ2-7; D uncertain. Between the trimmed V and J ends, which lost 7 bases and 2 bases, there was a span of 6 bases. This CDR3 is 11 amino acids long. CDR1 and CDR2 from the germline V gene are MNHEY and SVGAGI.

This sequence joins TRBV18 and TRBJ2-7, with 7 positions matching TRBD1. The trim removed 0 bases at V and 10 bases at J, leaving 12 bases unmatched. The germline gives CDR1 KGHSH, CDR2 LQKENI. The CDR3 totals 15 residues. The CDR3 sequence: CASSPPSIPAGGQYF. As DNA, the CDR3 is TGTGCCAGCTCACCACCATCTATTCCAGCAGGGGGACAGTACTTC.

The chain links TRBV5-1 to TRBJ2-2; perhaps TRBD2 as D (6 bases). The CDR3 is made up of 15 amino acids. Germline assignment: CDR1 SGHRS and CDR2 YFSETQ. Between the trimmed V and J ends, which lost 4 bases and 5 bases, there was a span of 15 bases. CDR3 amino acids: CASSPRTGETGELFF. For the CDR3, the DNA is TGCGCCAGCAGCCCAAGGACGGGAGAGACCGGGGAGCTGTTTTTT.

The J gene is TRBJ2-1, the V gene TRBV28; 8 positions agree with TRBD2. Germline V gene sequence: CDR1 MDHEN, CDR2 SYDVKM. V was pared by 8 bases and J by 7 bases, with 7 bases of the junction left unmatched. The CDR3 runs 13 residues. The CDR3 coding sequence is TGTGCCAGCCGGGGGGGCTGGGGGAATGAGCAGTTCTTC. Protein product: CASRGGWGNEQFF. Variable domain in full (rest from reference TRBV28 and TRBJ2-1): DVKVTQSSRYLVKRTGEKVFLECVQDMDHENMFWYRQDPGLGLRLIYFSYDVKMKEKGDIPEGYSVSREKKERFSLILESASTNQTSMYLCASRGGWGNEQFFGPGTRLTVL.

The chain is built from TRBV5-1 and TRBJ2-7, with TRBD1 as a possible D gene (6 bases). There are 14 residues in the CDR3. In germline, CDR1 is SGHRS, CDR2 YFSETQ. The V gene lost 4 bases and the J gene lost 4 bases, with 15 bases spanning the gap. CDR3 DNA: TGCGCCAGCAGCCAGGACAGTCCAACATACGAGCAGTACTTC. This codes for CASSQDSPTYEQYF.

The chain couples TRBV6-6 to TRBJ1-2; D possibly corresponds to TRBD1 (6 bases). Trimming cost V 6 bases and J 6 bases, with 14 bases left between them. The length of the CDR3 is 13 residues. Germline V gene sequence: CDR1 MNHNY, CDR2 SVGAGI (reference sequence). Here the CDR3 DNA reads TGTGCCAGCAGCCCACAGGGTTTCAATGGCTACACCTTC. Protein: CASSPQGFNGYTF.

The V and J genes are TRBV2 and TRBJ1-2; no firm D call. Trimming pared 7 bases from V and 7 bases from J, leaving 13 bases between. Germline V CDR1 and CDR2: SNHLY, FYNNEI. The CDR3 totals 12 residues. CDR3 residues: CASTDGSLGYTF. CDR3 coding DNA: TGTGCCAGCACGGACGGCTCCCTTGGCTACACCTTC.

This clone occurred once. V usage is TRBV27 and J usage is TRBJ2-5, with D hard to call. TRBJ2-7 explains the end of the DNA better; the J call may be wrong. The CDR3 spans 14 residues. Germline V gene data show CDR1 as MNHEY and CDR2 as SMNVEV (reference sequence). DNA of the CDR3: TGTGCCAGCAGTTTATGGGCGAGCAGCTACGAGCAGTACTTC. Amino acid sequence: CASSLWASSYEQYF.

The chain joins TRBV5-4 to TRBJ2-3; 7 bases agree with TRBD1. CDR3 size: 15 residues. The germline CDR1 and CDR2 sequences are SGHNT and YYREEE (reference sequence). V trimming: 1 base; J trimming: 4 bases; junction bases outside the gene matches: 6. The CDR3 is CASSLRQGDADTQYF. CDR3 bases: TGTGCCAGCAGCTTGAGGCAGGGGGACGCAGATACGCAGTATTTT.

The V gene is TRBV27, the J gene TRBJ2-7; 8 nucleotides agree with TRBD2. CDR3 length: 15 amino acids. The ends lost 7 bases at V and 6 bases at J; junction bases unmatched: 14. The germline V gene encodes CDR1 MNHEY and CDR2 SMNVEV (reference sequence). The CDR3 DNA reads as TGTGCCAGCACCCCCGGGGGGTCGGGAGGGCCCGAGCAGTACTTC. It translates to CASTPGGSGGPEQYF.

V is TRBV29-1 and J is TRBJ2-7, with D maybe TRBD2 (6 bases). Germline-derived CDR1 and CDR2 are SQVTM and ANQGSEA. The CDR3 spans 14 residues. Trimming cost V 7 bases and J 2 bases, with 18 bases left between them. The CDR3 DNA reads TGCAGCGCCACCTCCGCGGGGCTGCCCTACGAGCAGTACTTC. As protein: CSATSAGLPYEQYF.

The chain couples TRBV5-1 to TRBJ2-2, with TRBD1 matching over 8 bases. J was trimmed by 0 bases and V by 4 bases; bases with no gene match: 5. The CDR3 totals 16 residues. Germline CDR1 and CDR2: SGHRS and YFSETQ. This CDR3 is CASSRTGNANTGELFF. In nucleotides, the CDR3 is TGCGCCAGCAGCAGGACAGGGAACGCGAACACCGGGGAGCTGTTTTTT.

The chain joins TRBV11-2 to TRBJ2-5; 10 nucleotides align to TRBD2. CDR1 and CDR2 from the germline V gene are SGHAT and FQNNGV. The CDR3 is made up of 16 amino acids. With V trimmed by 2 bases and J by 5 bases, 8 bases remained unmatched. The CDR3 region is CASSLSLAGEWETQYF. The CDR3 DNA follows: TGTGCCAGCAGCTTATCCCTAGCGGGAGAGTGGGAGACCCAGTACTTC.

This clone has only one observation. The chain is built from TRBV6-5 and TRBJ2-2, with D perhaps matching TRBD2 (5 bases). This CDR3 region has 14 residues. Germline V gene sequence: CDR1 MNHEY, CDR2 SVGAGI. Trimming removed 7 bases at V and 7 bases at J, with 16 bases between. The DNA for the CDR3 is TGTGCCAGCAATAACCGGGGTCCCGACGGGGAGCTGTTTTTT. The encoded protein is CASNNRGPDGELFF.

As to this clone: This sample also contains other DNA sequences that code for the same CDR3. V gene TRBV5-1 combines with J gene TRBJ2-1; D is tentatively TRBD1 or TRBD2 (6 bases each). The V end lost 0 bases, the J end lost 3 bases, and 10 bases lay between the germline ends. Per germline, CDR1 SGHRS and CDR2 YFSETQ. This CDR3 has 15 amino acids. The CDR3 nucleotides read TGCGCCAGCAGCTTGGAGGGGGGTGTCTACAATGAGCAGTTCTTC. Translated, it gives CASSLEGGVYNEQFF.

The V call is TRBV28, the J call TRBJ2-7; D perhaps matches TRBD1 (6 bases). The CDR3 loop spans 15 amino acids. Trimming took 7 bases from V and 2 from J, leaving 18 bases between them. Per the germline V gene, CDR1 is MDHEN and CDR2 is SYDVKM. CDR3 amino acids: CASTPPGTLAYEQYF. The CDR3 bases are TGTGCCAGCACCCCCCCCGGGACACTTGCCTACGAGCAGTACTTC. The entire variable domain, with the rest obtained from reference TRBV28 and TRBJ2-7, is as follows: DVKVTQSSRYLVKRTGEKVFLECVQDMDHENMFWYRQDPGLGLRLIYFSYDVKMKEKGDIPEGYSVSREKKERFSLILESASTNQTSMYLCASTPPGTLAYEQYFGPGTRLTVT.

V and J are TRBV12-2 and TRBJ2-3; TRBD2 was called by the table and not checked on the DNA. TRBV12-2 is a documented pseudogene. This CDR3 is 17 amino acids long. CDR3 nucleotides: TGTGCAAGTCGCTTAGGGCTAGCGGGAGGAGGCACAGATACGCAGTATTTT. This encodes CASRLGLAGGGTDTQYF.

For the CDR3, the DNA is TGTGCCAGCAGCTCCTCTCGGGTAGGCCCCTACGAGCAGTACTTC. Protein: CASSSSRVGPYEQYF. The chain recombines TRBV5-4 with TRBJ2-7; D unclear. Germline CDR1 reads SGHNT; CDR2 reads YYREEE (reference sequence). V lost 3 bases to trimming and J lost 2 bases, with 15 bases between them. The CDR3 covers 15 residues.

The chain has TRBV19 and TRBJ2-7, with D uncertain. The length of the CDR3 is 18 residues. V was clipped by 3 bases and J by 2 bases, with 23 bases between them. The germline gives CDR1 LNHDA, CDR2 SQIVND (reference sequence). In DNA form, the CDR3 reads TGTGCCAGTAGTATCGCCCTCCAATCAGGTACTCGCACCTACGAGCAGTACTTC. Translating it yields CASSIALQSGTRTYEQYF.